One T cell receptor beta chain is described in this entry. TCRdb keeps only in-frame clones here, not all; method: immunoSEQ multiplex PCR. The sample shows roughly 81,000 clones, about nine tenths of them seen only once. These data come from a study of blood T cell repertoires in COVID-19. Study in general: The study drew acute and convalescent COVID-19 samples from the United States, Italy and Spain.

This TCR was sampled from a woman aged 45-65 years in a cohort sampled during active COVID-19. Input material: peripheral blood.

CDR3 residues: CASSPGLARTEQFF. The CDR3, as DNA: TGTGCCAGCAGCCCGGGACTAGCGCGGACTGAGCAGTTCTTC. The chain joins TRBV7-2 to TRBJ2-1; 10 bases line up with TRBD2. This CDR3 is 14 amino acids long. V dropped 5 bases and J dropped 9; count of bases not matched to a gene: 7. Germline V gene sequence: CDR1 SGHTA, CDR2 FQGNSA.